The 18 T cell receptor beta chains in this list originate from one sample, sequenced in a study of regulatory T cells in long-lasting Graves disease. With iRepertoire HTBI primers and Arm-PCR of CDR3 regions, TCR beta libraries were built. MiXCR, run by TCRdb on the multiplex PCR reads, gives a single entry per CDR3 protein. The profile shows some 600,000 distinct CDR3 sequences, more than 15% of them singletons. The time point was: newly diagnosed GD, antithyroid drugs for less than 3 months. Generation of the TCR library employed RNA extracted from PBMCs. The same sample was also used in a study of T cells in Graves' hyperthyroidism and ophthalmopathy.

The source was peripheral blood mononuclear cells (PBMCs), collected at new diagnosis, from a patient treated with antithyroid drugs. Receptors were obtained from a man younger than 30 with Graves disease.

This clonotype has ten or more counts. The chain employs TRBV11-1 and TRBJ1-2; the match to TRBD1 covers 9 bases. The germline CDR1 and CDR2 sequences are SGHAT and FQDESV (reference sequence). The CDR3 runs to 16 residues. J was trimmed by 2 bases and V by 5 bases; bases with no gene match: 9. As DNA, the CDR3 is TGTGCCAGCAGCCCACACCGGGACAGGGAAAACTATGGCTACACCTTC. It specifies CASSPHRDRENYGYTF.

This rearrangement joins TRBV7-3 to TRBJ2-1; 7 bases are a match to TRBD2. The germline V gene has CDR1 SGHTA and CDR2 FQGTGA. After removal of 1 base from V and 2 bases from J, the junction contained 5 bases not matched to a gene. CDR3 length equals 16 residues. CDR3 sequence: CASSLNAGVAYNEQFF. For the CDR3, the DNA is TGTGCCAGCAGCTTAAATGCGGGAGTGGCCTACAATGAGCAGTTCTTC.

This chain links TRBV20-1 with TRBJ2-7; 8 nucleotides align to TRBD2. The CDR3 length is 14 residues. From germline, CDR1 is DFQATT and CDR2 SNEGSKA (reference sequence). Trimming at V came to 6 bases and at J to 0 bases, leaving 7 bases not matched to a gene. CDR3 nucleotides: TGCAGTGCCGAGCGGGAGTTAAACTCCTACGAGCAGTACTTC. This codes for CSAERELNSYEQYF.

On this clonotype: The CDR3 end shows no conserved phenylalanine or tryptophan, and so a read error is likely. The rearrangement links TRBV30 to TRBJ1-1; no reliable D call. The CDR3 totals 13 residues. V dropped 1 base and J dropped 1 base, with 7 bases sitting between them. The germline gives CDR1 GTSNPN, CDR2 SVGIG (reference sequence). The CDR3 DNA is TGTGCCTGGAGTGACAGACCGAACACTGAAGCTTTCCTT. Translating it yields CAWSDRPNTEAFL.

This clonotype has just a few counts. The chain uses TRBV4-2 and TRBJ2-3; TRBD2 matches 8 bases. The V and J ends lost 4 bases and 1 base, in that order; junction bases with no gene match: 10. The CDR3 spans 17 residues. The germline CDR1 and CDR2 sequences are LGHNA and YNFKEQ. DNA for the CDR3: TGTGCCAGCAGCCGCGCAACTAGCGGATCGGGCACAGATACGCAGTATTTT. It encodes CASSRATSGSGTDTQYF.

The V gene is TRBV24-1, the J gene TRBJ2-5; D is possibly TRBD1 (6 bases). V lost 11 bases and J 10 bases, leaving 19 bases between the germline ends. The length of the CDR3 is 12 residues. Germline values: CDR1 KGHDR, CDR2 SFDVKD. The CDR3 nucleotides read TGTGCCAACCCCGGGGACATTACCATCCAGTACTTC. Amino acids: CANPGDITIQYF.

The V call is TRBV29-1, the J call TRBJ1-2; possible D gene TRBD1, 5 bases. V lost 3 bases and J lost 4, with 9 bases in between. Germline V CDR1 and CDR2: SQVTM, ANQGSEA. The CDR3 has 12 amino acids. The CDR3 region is CSVDGALYGYTF. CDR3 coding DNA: TGCAGCGTTGACGGGGCGCTCTATGGCTACACCTTC.

CDR3 region: CASSPALPGQGSYNEQFF. The CDR3 DNA follows: TGTGCCAGCTCACCAGCCCTTCCGGGACAGGGGTCCTACAATGAGCAGTTCTTC. The V call is TRBV18, the J call TRBJ2-1, with 10 nucleotides matching TRBD1. V dropped 2 bases and J dropped 1; count of bases not matched to a gene: 8. Germline CDR1 is KGHSH and CDR2 is LQKENI. CDR3 length: 18 residues.

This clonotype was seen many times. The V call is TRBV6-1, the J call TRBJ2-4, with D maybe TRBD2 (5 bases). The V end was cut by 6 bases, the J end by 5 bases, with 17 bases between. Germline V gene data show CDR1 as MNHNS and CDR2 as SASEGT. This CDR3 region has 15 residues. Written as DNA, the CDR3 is TGTGCCAGCAGAGGGTACGCGGGTCGCCAAAACATTCAGTACTTC. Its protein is CASRGYAGRQNIQYF.

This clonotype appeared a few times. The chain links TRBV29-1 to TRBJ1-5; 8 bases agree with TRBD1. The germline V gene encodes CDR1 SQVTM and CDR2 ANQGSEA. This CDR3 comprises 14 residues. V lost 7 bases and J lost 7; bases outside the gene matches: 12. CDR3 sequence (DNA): TGCAGCGCCGTCATGGACAGGGCCGACCAGCCCCAGCATTTT. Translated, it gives CSAVMDRADQPQHF.

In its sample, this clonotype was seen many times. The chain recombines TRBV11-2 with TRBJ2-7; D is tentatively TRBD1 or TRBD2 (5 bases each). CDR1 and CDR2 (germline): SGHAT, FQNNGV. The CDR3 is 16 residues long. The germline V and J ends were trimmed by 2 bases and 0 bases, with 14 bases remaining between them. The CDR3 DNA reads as TGTGCCAGCAGCTTAAACCCGGGGCCGAGCTCCTACGAGCAGTACTTC. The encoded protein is CASSLNPGPSSYEQYF. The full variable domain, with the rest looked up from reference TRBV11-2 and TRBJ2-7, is EAGVAQSPRYKIIEKRQSVAFWCNPISGHATLYWYQQILGQGPKLLIQFQNNGVVDDSQLPKDRFSAERLKGVDSTLKIQPAKLEDSAVYLCASSLNPGPSSYEQYFGPGTRLTVT.

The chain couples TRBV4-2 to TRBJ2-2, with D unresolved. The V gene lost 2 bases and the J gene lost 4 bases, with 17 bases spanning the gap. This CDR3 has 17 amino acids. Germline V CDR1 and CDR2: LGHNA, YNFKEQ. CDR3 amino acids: CASSQNPKDLGTGELFF. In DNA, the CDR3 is TGTGCCAGCAGCCAAAATCCGAAGGATTTAGGCACCGGGGAGCTGTTTTTT.

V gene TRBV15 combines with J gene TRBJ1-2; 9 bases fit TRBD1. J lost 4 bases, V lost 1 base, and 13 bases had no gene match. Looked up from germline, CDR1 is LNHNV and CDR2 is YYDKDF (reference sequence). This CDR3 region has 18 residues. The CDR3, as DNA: TGTGCCACCAGCAGAGGTCCGGTCCTCCGGGACAGGGTCTATGGCTACACCTTC. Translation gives CATSRGPVLRDRVYGYTF.

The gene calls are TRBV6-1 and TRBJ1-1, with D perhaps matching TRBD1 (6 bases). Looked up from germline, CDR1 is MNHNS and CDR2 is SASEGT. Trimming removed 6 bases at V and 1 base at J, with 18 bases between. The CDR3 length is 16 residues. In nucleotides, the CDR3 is TGTGCCAGCAGGACCCCAGCCGGGACAAAGAACACTGAAGCTTTCTTT. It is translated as CASRTPAGTKNTEAFF.

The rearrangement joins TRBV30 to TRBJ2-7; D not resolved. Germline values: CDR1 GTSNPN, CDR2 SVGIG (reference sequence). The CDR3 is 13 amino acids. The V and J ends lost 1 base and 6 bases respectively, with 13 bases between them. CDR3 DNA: TGTGCCTGGAGTGAAGGTTTGGGGTCCGAGCAGTACTTC. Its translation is CAWSEGLGSEQYF.

The CDR3 region is CASSLASRGIYEQYF. CDR3 nucleotide sequence: TGTGCCAGCAGTTTAGCGAGCCGGGGAATTTACGAGCAGTACTTC. This chain connects TRBV27 to TRBJ2-7, with D perhaps matching TRBD2 (5 bases). The CDR3 sequence is 15 residues long. V lost 2 bases and J 4 bases, leaving 15 bases between the germline ends. Germline loops: CDR1 MNHEY, CDR2 SMNVEV (reference sequence).

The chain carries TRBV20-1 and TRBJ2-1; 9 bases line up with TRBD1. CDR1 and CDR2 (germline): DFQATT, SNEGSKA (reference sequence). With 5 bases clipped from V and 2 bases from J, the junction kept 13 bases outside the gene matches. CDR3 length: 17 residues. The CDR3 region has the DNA TGCAGTGCTCTCAGCCGGGACAGGGCGGTTGCCTACAATGAGCAGTTCTTC. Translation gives CSALSRDRAVAYNEQFF.

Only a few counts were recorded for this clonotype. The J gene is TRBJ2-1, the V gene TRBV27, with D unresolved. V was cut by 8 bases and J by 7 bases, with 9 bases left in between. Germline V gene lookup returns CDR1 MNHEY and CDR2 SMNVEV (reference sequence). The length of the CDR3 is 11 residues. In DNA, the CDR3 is TGTGCCAGCCTATTGGAGAATGAGCAGTTCTTC. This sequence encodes CASLLENEQFF.